Given below is one T cell receptor (beta chain) in context. These data originate in a study of shared clonotypes between healthy human individuals. The CDR3 sequence is 15 residues long. V was shortened by 7 bases and J by 1 base, with 13 bases between the two germline ends. Germline V gene sequence: CDR1 LNHDA, CDR2 SQIVND (reference sequence). The assay was immunoSEQ multiplex PCR, and TCRdb's table has in-frame clones only and misses some. The sample lists about 2 million clones, about 95% occurring once. Naive-designated CD8 cells lacked CD45RO, were positively enriched for CCR7, and omitted terminally differentiated effector memory CD45RA+ cells.

The V gene is TRBV19, the J gene TRBJ2-2; no definite D call. Sequenced material: naive CD8+ T cells sorted from blood. The receptor was derived from a man aged 18 to 29 in good health. In nucleotides, the CDR3 is TGTGCCAGTACCTCCGTAGGACGGAACACCGGGGAGCTGTTTTTT. It codes for CASTSVGRNTGELFF.